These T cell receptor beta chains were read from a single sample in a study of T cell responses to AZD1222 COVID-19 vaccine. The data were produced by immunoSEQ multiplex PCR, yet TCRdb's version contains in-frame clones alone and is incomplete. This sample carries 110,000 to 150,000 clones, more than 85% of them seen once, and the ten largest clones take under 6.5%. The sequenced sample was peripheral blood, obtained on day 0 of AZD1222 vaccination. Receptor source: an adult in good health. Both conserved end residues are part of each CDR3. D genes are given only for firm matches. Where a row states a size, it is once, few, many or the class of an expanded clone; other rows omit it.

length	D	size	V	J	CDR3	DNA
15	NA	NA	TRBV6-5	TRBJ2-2	CASSSLTVNTGELFF	TGTGCCAGCAGCTCACTGACAGTAAACACCGGGGAGCTGTTTTTT
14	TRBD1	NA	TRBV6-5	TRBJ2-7	CASAYRGPVHEQYF	TGTGCCAGCGCCTACAGGGGGCCGGTCCACGAGCAGTACTTC
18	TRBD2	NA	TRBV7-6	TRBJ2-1	CASSSGLAGAASYNEQFF	TGTGCCAGCAGCTCGGGACTAGCGGGAGCAGCGTCCTACAATGAGCAGTTCTTC
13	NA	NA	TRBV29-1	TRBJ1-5	CSVSTGANQPQHF	TGCAGCGTTTCGACAGGAGCGAATCAGCCCCAGCATTTT
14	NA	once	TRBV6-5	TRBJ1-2	CASSYSGQNYGYTF	TGTGCCAGCAGTTACTCGGGACAAAACTATGGCTACACCTTC
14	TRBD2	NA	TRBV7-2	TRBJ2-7	CASRETSGTHEQYF	TGTGCCAGCAGGGAGACTAGCGGTACCCACGAGCAGTACTTC
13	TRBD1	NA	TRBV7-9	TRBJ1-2	CASSTWTGDGYTF	TGTGCCAGCAGCACCTGGACAGGTGACGGCTACACCTTC
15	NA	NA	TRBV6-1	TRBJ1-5	CASSEEELRNQPQHF	TGTGCCAGCAGTGAGGAGGAATTGCGCAATCAGCCCCAGCATTTT
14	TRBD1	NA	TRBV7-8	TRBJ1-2	CASSPWTGVYGYTF	TGTGCCAGCAGCCCGTGGACAGGGGTCTATGGCTACACCTTC
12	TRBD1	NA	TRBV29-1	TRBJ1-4	CSAGTGEEKLFF	TGCAGCGCCGGGACAGGGGAAGAAAAACTGTTTTTT